This entry lists 3 T cell receptor beta chains sequenced from one sample in a study of blood T cell repertoires in COVID-19. The repertoire was sequenced with immunoSEQ multiplex PCR; TCRdb's copy has only in-frame clones and lacks some. Among about 190,000 clones listed, approximately 79% were seen once. Sequencing input: peripheral blood. Receptors originate from a woman aged 50 to 65 with acute or convalescent COVID-19.

V gene TRBV28 combines with J gene TRBJ1-5; TRBD1 matches 7 bases. V gave up 4 bases and J gave up 5 bases; unmatched junction bases: 8. Germline V lookup: CDR1 MDHEN, CDR2 SYDVKM. The CDR3 length is 15 residues. CDR3 DNA sequence: TGTGCCAGCAGTTCCTCACAGGGGTACGATCAGCCCCAGCATTTT. Protein sequence: CASSSSQGYDQPQHF.

The V gene is TRBV13, the J gene TRBJ2-3, with a possible D match to TRBD1 (6 bases). Germline V CDR1 and CDR2: PRHDT, FYEKMQ (reference sequence). The CDR3 extends over 14 amino acids. V was cut by 3 bases and J by 1 base, with 8 bases left in between. CDR3 coding DNA: TGTGCCAGCAGCTTCAGGGGTGGCACAGATACGCAGTATTTT. Residues: CASSFRGGTDTQYF.

The chain carries TRBV10-3 and TRBJ1-1; 9 bases are shared with TRBD1. The CDR3 runs to 17 residues. The junction had 9 bases not matched to a gene; V was cut back by 4 bases and J by 0 bases. The germline gives CDR1 ENHRY, CDR2 SYGVKD. The DNA for the CDR3 is TGTGCCATCAGTGTGAGGGGACAGGGCGAGATGAACACTGAAGCTTTCTTT. Translated, it gives CAISVRGQGEMNTEAFF.